Listed below are T cell receptor beta chains from one sample, sequenced in a study of radiotherapy plus CTLA-4 blockade in lung cancer. Using immunoSEQ multiplex PCR, the repertoire was profiled, and TCRdb retains in-frame clones only, with some absent. The sample shows around 110,000 clones, roughly 86% of them seen only once. The sequenced sample was peripheral blood, obtained from a patient treated with radiotherapy plus ipilimumab. The receptors were sampled from a human donor with non-small cell lung cancer that progressed on radiotherapy plus ipilimumab. Some clones in this sample may be carry-over from other donors' samples. Both conserved end residues are part of each CDR3. The order of the fields is V gene, D gene, CDR3 length, CDR3 protein. The D gene is left open where the match is weak.

V: TRBV28
D: TRBD1
length: 15
CDR3: CASSPGDRGNTEAFF

V: TRBV7-2
D: .
length: 16
CDR3: CASSTPGAANTGELFF

V: TRBV5-1
D: .
length: 13
CDR3: CASSLQPNTEAFF

V: TRBV7-8
D: .
length: 16
CDR3: CASSVGGRTDPYEQYF

V: TRBV2
D: TRBD1
length: 12
CDR3: CASKRQGSEQFF

V: TRBV5-4
D: .
length: 14
CDR3: CASSSGPAGTEAFF

V: TRBV30
D: TRBD1
length: 13
CDR3: CAWRVQGAHGYTF

V: TRBV19
D: .
length: 16
CDR3: CASSRSSAGFDSPLHF

V: TRBV2
D: .
length: 16
CDR3: CASSTRSNRRTGELFF

V: TRBV7-9
D: .
length: 12
CDR3: CASTEGGYGYTF

V: TRBV28
D: TRBD1
length: 14
CDR3: CASSIHYRGSEAFF

V: TRBV7-6
D: TRBD1
length: 14
CDR3: CASKQGAGNEKLFF

V: TRBV28
D: .
length: 14
CDR3: CASWNSWSNEKLFF

V: TRBV18
D: .
length: 13
CDR3: CASAPDENYGYTF

V: TRBV23-1
D: TRBD2
length: 20
CDR3: CASRWGLPGGLYVVVGEQFF

V: TRBV4-1
D: .
length: 14
CDR3: CASSQNRVNYGYTF

V: TRBV19
D: .
length: 16
CDR3: CASSSGTQGLHNEQFF

V: TRBV20-1
D: .
length: 10
CDR3: CSAIFDGYTF

V: TRBV30
D: TRBD2
length: 14
CDR3: CAWRATSYSYEQYF

V: TRBV6-4
D: TRBD1
length: 15
CDR3: CASRDRVGDTGELFF

V: TRBV6-1
D: .
length: 16
CDR3: CASSEEGRVGGNTIYF

V: TRBV6-1
D: .
length: 15
CDR3: CASSRGPVPTDTQYF

V: TRBV28
D: .
length: 12
CDR3: CASEREYQPQHF

V: TRBV18
D: TRBD2
length: 19
CDR3: CASSLAPATSGVNTGELFF

V: TRBV4-2
D: .
length: 11
CDR3: CASSQDGGYTF

V: TRBV7-6
D: .
length: 13
CDR3: CASSMGPGYEQYF

V: TRBV7-2
D: TRBD1
length: 16
CDR3: CASSLAGTGWTDTQYF

V: TRBV7-8
D: .
length: 14
CDR3: CASSLDDRNYGYTF

V: TRBV6-1
D: .
length: 15
CDR3: CASSEAGGQYEKLFF

V: TRBV6-6
D: .
length: 14
CDR3: CASRGDTFNQPQHF

V: TRBV19
D: TRBD1
length: 15
CDR3: CASSVLGQGDSVLTF

V: TRBV11-2
D: .
length: 15
CDR3: CASSLGRAAQETQYF

V: TRBV6-4
D: .
length: 13
CDR3: CASSPFGRVKLFF

V: TRBV7-7
D: TRBD2
length: 14
CDR3: CASSQTSGGETQYF

V: TRBV10-3
D: TRBD1
length: 16
CDR3: CAISEGQGLFNEKLFF

V: TRBV2
D: .
length: 13
CDR3: CASSLTENTEAFF

V: TRBV4-3
D: TRBD1
length: 14
CDR3: CASSPTWDREGQYF

V: TRBV6-1
D: .
length: 18
CDR3: CASSERGLLSRLTYEQYF

V: TRBV5-4
D: TRBD1
length: 15
CDR3: CASSKTGDRGREQYF

V: TRBV6-1
D: .
length: 12
CDR3: CASSRSQETQYF

V: TRBV7-8
D: .
length: 17
CDR3: CASNPPLRTAKTGELFF

V: TRBV10-3
D: .
length: 13
CDR3: CAITKAVNYGYTF

V: TRBV4-3
D: TRBD1
length: 16
CDR3: CASSRRTGGFADTQYF

V: TRBV11-1
D: TRBD1
length: 15
CDR3: CASSLYRDRSYEQYF